This entry lists 23 T cell receptor beta chains sequenced from one sample in a study of T cells in Graves' hyperthyroidism and ophthalmopathy. RNA transcripts provided the source from which TCR beta CDR3 regions were amplified. The HTBI set primed first-round TCR CDR3 RT-PCR. One entry per CDR3 protein, called by TCRdb with MiXCR from the multiplex PCR reads. The table shows around 300,000 distinct CDR3 sequences, with less than 20% occurring only once. The specimen sequenced was blood. Receptor source: a man aged 50 to 60 with Graves' ophthalmopathy.

In its sample, this clonotype was seen a few times. The V call is TRBV7-8, the J call TRBJ2-1; TRBD2 aligns across 14 bases. V was pared by 1 base and J by 0 bases, with 11 bases of the junction left unmatched. CDR3 length: 21 amino acids. The germline V gene encodes CDR1 SGHVS and CDR2 FQNEAQ. CDR3 amino acids: CASSLGVRLAGGRSSYNEQFF. The CDR3 region has the DNA TGTGCCAGCAGCTTAGGGGTTCGACTAGCGGGAGGGCGGAGCTCCTACAATGAGCAGTTCTTC.

The chain is built from TRBV6-1 and TRBJ1-5, with 7 bases matching TRBD1. The CDR3 has 16 residues. Trimming at V came to 5 bases and at J to 0 bases, leaving 7 bases not matched to a gene. Germline-derived CDR1 and CDR2 are MNHNS and SASEGT. In DNA, the CDR3 is TGTGCCAGCAGTAAACGGACAGGCGGTAGCAATCAGCCCCAGCATTTT. This gives the protein CASSKRTGGSNQPQHF.

This clonotype was counted ten times or more. The CDR3 DNA reads TGTGCCAGCAAACGGTCCGGGACTAGCGGCAGCAATGAGCAGTTCTTC. It encodes CASKRSGTSGSNEQFF. The V call is TRBV27, the J call TRBJ2-1, with 11 bases fitting TRBD2. Germline CDR1 is MNHEY and CDR2 is SMNVEV (reference sequence). The V segment lost 7 bases and the J segment 6 bases; nucleotides outside the gene matches: 11. The CDR3 runs 16 residues.

This clonotype was observed many times. The chain uses TRBV7-8 and TRBJ2-1; 7 nucleotides match TRBD2. Germline V gene sequence: CDR1 SGHVS, CDR2 FQNEAQ. The CDR3 has 14 amino acids. Trimming at V came to 1 base and at J to 7 bases, leaving 4 bases not matched to a gene. The CDR3 DNA reads TGTGCCAGCAGCTTAGAAATCGGGAGGAATGAGCAGTTCTTC. Its translation: CASSLEIGRNEQFF.

This clonotype came up a few times. The CDR3 reads CASSREGAGYTF. Written as DNA, the CDR3 is TGCGCCAGCAGCCGCGAGGGGGCAGGCTACACCTTC. The chain has TRBV5-1 and TRBJ1-2; TRBD1 agrees at 7 bases. The CDR3 runs 12 residues. V was clipped by 4 bases and J by 8 bases; unmatched bases: 5. Germline V lookup: CDR1 SGHRS, CDR2 YFSETQ.

The rearrangement links TRBV20-1 to TRBJ2-7, with 11 bases aligning to TRBD2. The junction had 12 bases not matched to a gene; V was cut back by 5 bases and J by 3 bases. The germline V gene has CDR1 DFQATT and CDR2 SNEGSKA (reference sequence). This CDR3 contains 16 residues. CDR3 DNA: TGCAGTGCTCGGGAGGAGGGGACTAGCGGAGTCTACGAGCAGTACTTC. Protein sequence: CSAREEGTSGVYEQYF.

There are a few counts of this clonotype. This chain links TRBV7-8 with TRBJ1-2; tentatively, D is TRBD1 (6 bases). Germline loops: CDR1 SGHVS, CDR2 FQNEAQ. The length of the CDR3 is 15 residues. The V and J ends lost 2 bases and 3 bases respectively, with 13 bases between them. The CDR3 loop is CASSLMGGGDYGYTF. Written as DNA, the CDR3 is TGTGCCAGCAGCTTAATGGGAGGGGGGGACTATGGCTACACCTTC.

This clonotype was seen only a few times. V gene TRBV6-6 combines with J gene TRBJ2-4; D is unresolved. This CDR3 contains 16 residues. V gave up 0 bases and J gave up 3 bases, with 12 bases separating them. Germline values: CDR1 MNHNY, CDR2 SVGAGI (reference sequence). The CDR3 region has the DNA TGTGCCAGCAGTTACTCTGAGGCGAGTTTCAAAAACATTCAGTACTTC. Translated: CASSYSEASFKNIQYF.

This clonotype was found a few times. The gene calls are TRBV5-1 and TRBJ2-5; 10 bases line up with TRBD1. V was pared by 4 bases and J by 5 bases, with 2 bases of the junction left unmatched. The CDR3 is 13 residues long. Germline CDR1 and CDR2: SGHRS and YFSETQ. CDR3 in amino acids: CASSAGQGETQYF. CDR3 nucleotide sequence: TGCGCCAGCAGCGCGGGACAGGGGGAGACCCAGTACTTC.

This chain joins TRBV13 and TRBJ1-3; perhaps TRBD1 as D (6 bases). The V gene's germline CDR1 is PRHDT and CDR2 FYEKMQ (reference sequence). The V end was cut by 1 base, the J end by 0 bases, with 13 bases between. The CDR3 loop spans 17 amino acids. DNA for the CDR3: TGTGCCAGCAGCTTAGAGAAGGGGGTCCTCTCTGGAAACACCATATATTTT. Translating it yields CASSLEKGVLSGNTIYF.

The gene calls are TRBV30 and TRBJ1-1; D not certain. The CDR3 spans 12 residues. CDR1 and CDR2 from the germline V gene are GTSNPN and SVGIG (reference sequence). V gave up 0 bases and J gave up 8 bases, with 10 bases separating them. The CDR3 DNA is TGTGCCTGGAGTGTAGGTCCTTCAGAAGCTTTCTTT. It specifies CAWSVGPSEAFF.

The table lists this clonotype with many counts. V gene TRBV5-1 combines with J gene TRBJ1-1; D might be TRBD1 (5 bases). Germline CDR1 reads SGHRS; CDR2 reads YFSETQ. This CDR3 comprises 11 residues. Trimming shortened V by 6 bases and J by 11 bases, and 14 bases separated the two germline ends. The DNA of the CDR3 is TGCGCCAGCACCTCTGGGGCCACGGCTTTCTTT. It specifies CASTSGATAFF.

In this sample, this clonotype turned up a few times. The chain combines TRBV6-5 with TRBJ1-5; D possibly corresponds to TRBD1 (6 bases). Deletions cut 0 bases from V and 12 bases from J, with 18 bases between. This CDR3 has 15 amino acids. The germline V gene encodes CDR1 MNHEY and CDR2 SVGAGI. The CDR3 sequence is CASSYSFLGQRVQHF. In DNA form, the CDR3 reads TGTGCCAGCAGTTACTCTTTCCTCGGACAGCGGGTCCAGCATTTT.

This chain uses TRBV7-3 with TRBJ2-1; D possibly corresponds to TRBD2 (5 bases). This CDR3 has 15 amino acids. V was clipped by 0 bases and J by 5 bases, with 11 bases between them. Germline V gene data show CDR1 as SGHTA and CDR2 as FQGTGA. The CDR3 reads CASSLTPGLNNEQFF. DNA for the CDR3: TGTGCCAGCAGCTTAACCCCGGGATTAAACAATGAGCAGTTCTTC.

The V gene is TRBV12-3 or TRBV12-4, the J gene TRBJ1-2; D gene unclear. Trimming removed 7 bases from V and 1 base from J, with 16 bases in between. CDR3 size: 15 residues. The CDR3, as DNA: TGTGCCAGCACCCTAAGCCGGGCGGTTAACTATGGCTACACCTTC. As protein: CASTLSRAVNYGYTF.

The chain uses TRBV5-4 and TRBJ2-3; D is ambiguous. V was pared by 4 bases and J by 3 bases, with 15 bases between. The CDR3 runs to 15 residues. From germline, CDR1 is SGHNT and CDR2 YYREEE (reference sequence). The CDR3, as DNA: TGTGCCAGCAGCCCGTCTACGAGGCTGACAGATACGCAGTATTTT. Amino acid sequence: CASSPSTRLTDTQYF.

This clonotype was recorded at least ten times. The chain recombines TRBV6-6 with TRBJ1-2, with TRBD1 matching 7 bases. Germline trimming cut 2 bases from V and 3 bases from J; bases unmatched to any gene: 3. This CDR3 region has 14 residues. Germline V gene data show CDR1 as MNHNY and CDR2 as SVGAGI (reference sequence). The DNA for the CDR3 is TGTGCCAGCAGTTACAGGGGGCAGGACTATGGCTACACCTTC. Its protein is CASSYRGQDYGYTF.

The chain links TRBV11-3 to TRBJ1-4, with no clear D. The ends were cut back, 3 bases at V and 6 bases at J, with 23 bases in the middle. From germline, CDR1 is SGHNT and CDR2 YENEEA. The CDR3 has 18 residues. This CDR3 reads CASSFSKALRYVYEKLFF. CDR3 coding DNA: TGTGCCAGCAGCTTCAGTAAAGCGCTCCGATACGTTTATGAAAAACTGTTTTTT. Full variable domain (rest looked up from reference TRBV11-3 and TRBJ1-4): EAGVVQSPRYKIIEKKQPVAFWCNPISGHNTLYWYLQNLGQGPELLIRYENEEAVDDSQLPKDRFSAERLKGVDSTLKIQPAELGDSAVYLCASSFSKALRYVYEKLFFGSGTQLSVL.

This clonotype was recorded at least ten times. V usage is TRBV5-1 and J usage is TRBJ2-1, with 9 bases fitting TRBD1. Germline V gene sequence: CDR1 SGHRS, CDR2 YFSETQ. J was trimmed by 4 bases and V by 4 bases; bases with no gene match: 12. This CDR3 region has 17 residues. CDR3 residues: CASSRRSGTGQYNEQFF. DNA of the CDR3: TGCGCCAGCAGCCGCCGATCTGGGACAGGGCAATACAATGAGCAGTTCTTC. The full variable domain, with the rest looked up from reference TRBV5-1 and TRBJ2-1, is KAGVTQTPRYLIKTRGQQVTLSCSPISGHRSVSWYQQTPGQGLQFLFEYFSETQRNKGNFPGRFSGRQFSNSRSEMNVSTLELGDSALYLCASSRRSGTGQYNEQFFGPGTRLTVL.

This clonotype was observed a handful of times. A much bigger clone sits one base away, suggesting this may be a read error. This chain joins TRBV5-1 and TRBJ2-7, with D perhaps given as TRBD1 or TRBD2 (5 bases each). CDR1 is SGHRS and CDR2 is YFSETQ in the germline V gene. The CDR3 is 15 residues long. The CDR3 DNA reads as TGCGCCAGCAGCTTGGGAGCAGTGGGGACCTACGAGCAGTGCTTC. Encoded protein: CASSLGAVGTYEQCF. Filled out from reference TRBV5-1 and TRBJ2-7, the complete variable domain reads KAGVTQTPRYLIKTRGQQVTLSCSPISGHRSVSWYQQTPGQGLQFLFEYFSETQRNKGNFPGRFSGRQFSNSRSEMNVSTLELGDSALYLCASSLGAVGTYEQCFGPGTRLTVT.

This clonotype was observed many times. This rearrangement joins TRBV5-4 to TRBJ2-7; D gene unclear. The germline CDR1 and CDR2 sequences are SGHNT and YYREEE (reference sequence). The V and J ends lost 5 bases and 1 base respectively, with 10 bases between them. The length of the CDR3 is 13 residues. CDR3 bases: TGTGCCAGCAGGGCTCAGGCATCCTACGAGCAGTACTTC. Encoded protein: CASRAQASYEQYF. Based on the CDR3 plus reference TRBV5-4 and TRBJ2-7, the full variable domain is ETGVTQSPTHLIKTRGQQVTLRCSSQSGHNTVSWYQQALGQGPQFIFQYYREEENGRGNFPPRFSGLQFPNYSSELNVNALELDDSALYLCASRAQASYEQYFGPGTRLTVT.

Only a few counts were recorded for this clonotype. V gene TRBV4-1 combines with J gene TRBJ2-1; 9 positions match TRBD2. Losses at the gene ends were 4 bases for V and 8 bases for J; bases not matched to a gene: 6. Per the germline V gene, CDR1 is MGHRA and CDR2 is YSYEKL. This CDR3 is 14 amino acids long. The CDR3 sequence is CASSRFAGGDEQFF. As DNA, the CDR3 is TGCGCCAGCAGCCGGTTTGCGGGGGGGGATGAGCAGTTCTTC.

J is TRBJ2-1 and V is TRBV20-1, with D perhaps assigned TRBD1 or TRBD2 (5 bases each). Deletions cut 6 bases from V and 16 bases from J, with 28 bases between. Per germline, CDR1 DFQATT and CDR2 SNEGSKA (reference sequence). This CDR3 region has 14 residues. The CDR3 coding sequence is TGCAGTGCGGCTAAGGGGTCGGATCCAAAAGGGAGCTTCTTC. Protein product: CSAAKGSDPKGSFF.